These T cell receptor beta chains were read from a single sample in a study of T cell responses to AZD1222 COVID-19 vaccine. TCRdb keeps only in-frame clones here, not all; method: immunoSEQ multiplex PCR. The profile covers about 120,000 clones, with 80% to 90% appearing a single time and 9% to 9.5% taken by the ten largest. This specimen consisted of peripheral blood, obtained on day 0 of AZD1222 vaccination. Every receptor here comes from an adult in good health. Both conserved end residues are part of each CDR3. Each record gives: CDR3 protein, V gene, J gene.

cdr3_aa: CASSLGHGTGGSYEQYF; v_call: TRBV5-1; j_call: TRBJ2-7
cdr3_aa: CATSDSTVSNQPQHF; v_call: TRBV24-1; j_call: TRBJ1-5
cdr3_aa: CASSLPAKGVSPLHF; v_call: TRBV5-1; j_call: TRBJ1-6
cdr3_aa: CASRPPDGANYGYTF; v_call: TRBV9; j_call: TRBJ1-2
cdr3_aa: CASRDSWYGYTF; v_call: TRBV19; j_call: TRBJ1-2
cdr3_aa: CASSMGGDSHSNQPQHF; v_call: TRBV19; j_call: TRBJ1-5
cdr3_aa: CASSLGGGRQETQYF; v_call: TRBV7-6; j_call: TRBJ2-5
cdr3_aa: CASSQPGGPNTGELFF; v_call: TRBV4-3; j_call: TRBJ2-2
cdr3_aa: CASSIDSYGYTF; v_call: TRBV19; j_call: TRBJ1-2
cdr3_aa: CSAPLQMNTEAFF; v_call: TRBV29-1; j_call: TRBJ1-1
cdr3_aa: CASKMRDRGQFGHTDTQYF; v_call: TRBV19; j_call: TRBJ2-3
cdr3_aa: CASSKLSSEPRRSTDTQYF; v_call: TRBV21-1; j_call: TRBJ2-3
cdr3_aa: CASSLNPNGNTEAFF; v_call: TRBV6-5; j_call: TRBJ1-1
cdr3_aa: CASSLQGILAGNTIYF; v_call: TRBV11-2; j_call: TRBJ1-3
cdr3_aa: CASSAGRDRDYEQYF; v_call: TRBV9; j_call: TRBJ2-7
cdr3_aa: CASSDWGVRGSRDGPPLHF; v_call: TRBV2; j_call: TRBJ1-6
cdr3_aa: CASSSLTGVNTEAFF; v_call: TRBV11-2; j_call: TRBJ1-1
cdr3_aa: CASSGEGPRQYF; v_call: TRBV2; j_call: TRBJ2-7
cdr3_aa: CASSEYLRGGHTDTQYF; v_call: TRBV19; j_call: TRBJ2-3
cdr3_aa: CASISGGSSYEQYF; v_call: TRBV28; j_call: TRBJ2-7
cdr3_aa: CASSQGFQRETQYF; v_call: TRBV11-2; j_call: TRBJ2-5
cdr3_aa: CASSLTGRGNTEAFF; v_call: TRBV5-1; j_call: TRBJ1-1
cdr3_aa: CASSPTRTSGPQEEQFF; v_call: TRBV18; j_call: TRBJ2-1
cdr3_aa: CASRPRGAGVSEQYF; v_call: TRBV6-5; j_call: TRBJ2-7
cdr3_aa: CASSDRTEGYGYTF; v_call: TRBV6-1; j_call: TRBJ1-2
cdr3_aa: CASSTRRQGNTGELFF; v_call: TRBV19; j_call: TRBJ2-2
cdr3_aa: CASSLGGGGALNEQYF; v_call: TRBV11-2; j_call: TRBJ2-7
cdr3_aa: CASSDDRGETQYF; v_call: TRBV12-3/TRBV12-4; j_call: TRBJ2-5
cdr3_aa: CASSFGNRVTEAFF; v_call: TRBV6-2/TRBV6-3; j_call: TRBJ1-1
cdr3_aa: CASSTDRVHGYTF; v_call: TRBV28; j_call: TRBJ1-2
cdr3_aa: CAWGDRIRQPQHF; v_call: TRBV30; j_call: TRBJ1-5
cdr3_aa: CASSLWGQDGYTF; v_call: TRBV7-9; j_call: TRBJ1-2
cdr3_aa: CAISEGTYEQYF; v_call: TRBV10-3; j_call: TRBJ2-7
cdr3_aa: CASSSLALSYEQYF; v_call: TRBV11-1; j_call: TRBJ2-7
cdr3_aa: CSASGMRQSNTGELFF; v_call: TRBV20-1; j_call: TRBJ2-2
cdr3_aa: CASSYLVPSGANVLTF; v_call: TRBV6-5; j_call: TRBJ2-6
cdr3_aa: CASSQSRDGFYGYTF; v_call: TRBV4-1; j_call: TRBJ1-2
cdr3_aa: CASSELQGVAGANVLTF; v_call: TRBV10-2; j_call: TRBJ2-6
cdr3_aa: CASSPPSNTGELFF; v_call: TRBV18; j_call: TRBJ2-2
cdr3_aa: CASSLSLWGPLSGANVLTF; v_call: TRBV28; j_call: TRBJ2-6
cdr3_aa: CASRDRSGANVLTF; v_call: TRBV28; j_call: TRBJ2-6
cdr3_aa: CASSPGGDRGYGYTF; v_call: TRBV11-3; j_call: TRBJ1-2
cdr3_aa: CASCNGGSYEQYF; v_call: TRBV28; j_call: TRBJ2-7
cdr3_aa: CASRGTEGPYSNQPQHF; v_call: TRBV3-1/TRBV3-2; j_call: TRBJ1-5
cdr3_aa: CASRTGVGTDTQYF; v_call: TRBV19; j_call: TRBJ2-3
cdr3_aa: CASSGGTGGNQPQHF; v_call: TRBV2; j_call: TRBJ1-5
cdr3_aa: CASSPPGVTNYGYTF; v_call: TRBV18; j_call: TRBJ1-2
cdr3_aa: CASSLNGGPKGEQYF; v_call: TRBV7-3; j_call: TRBJ2-7
cdr3_aa: CASSLRDRKSQPQHF; v_call: TRBV28; j_call: TRBJ1-5
cdr3_aa: CASSMSGGHINQPQHF; v_call: TRBV28; j_call: TRBJ1-5
cdr3_aa: CASSLRPGTSGGTDTQYF; v_call: TRBV7-2; j_call: TRBJ2-3
cdr3_aa: CASSNFRPTYEQYF; v_call: TRBV21-1; j_call: TRBJ2-7
cdr3_aa: CASSFETGGAGETQYF; v_call: TRBV28; j_call: TRBJ2-5
cdr3_aa: CASSIGGVHTGELFF; v_call: TRBV19; j_call: TRBJ2-2